Below, 25 T cell receptor beta chains from the same sample are listed, as sequenced in a study of blood T cell repertoires in COVID-19. Only in-frame clones appear in the TCRdb table, and some are missing; sequencing was by immunoSEQ multiplex PCR. The sample has 250,000 to 350,000 clones; approximately 85% are singletons. Material: peripheral blood. The source is a human donor with COVID-19, enrolled during active disease. The donor label of this sample is uncertain.

J is TRBJ1-1 and V is TRBV18; D is unresolved. The ends were cut back, 2 bases at V and 4 bases at J, with 14 bases in the middle. The CDR3 loop spans 15 amino acids. Germline V gene data show CDR1 as KGHSH and CDR2 as LQKENI. The CDR3 DNA is TGTGCCAGCTCACCAGGCCAAATAGAGGGCACTGAAGCTTTCTTT. Its protein is CASSPGQIEGTEAFF.

V gene TRBV12-3 or TRBV12-4 combines with J gene TRBJ1-4, with 7 bases identical to TRBD1. This CDR3 has 13 amino acids. V shed 7 bases and J 8 bases; nucleotides not matched to a gene: 7. The CDR3 region is CASTDRVGEKLFF. CDR3 sequence (DNA): TGTGCCAGCACCGACAGGGTTGGGGAAAAACTGTTTTTT.

V usage is TRBV28 and J usage is TRBJ1-5, with D perhaps matching TRBD1 (5 bases). Trimming removed 2 bases at V and 0 bases at J, with 11 bases between. This CDR3 region has 16 residues. Germline lookup yields CDR1 MDHEN and CDR2 SYDVKM. In DNA, the CDR3 is TGTGCCAGCAGTTTAACGTACAGGAGTAGCAATCAGCCCCAGCATTTT. Translated, it gives CASSLTYRSSNQPQHF.

The chain carries TRBV6-5 and TRBJ2-1; 10 bases line up with TRBD2. From germline, CDR1 is MNHEY and CDR2 SVGAGI. Trimming took 6 bases from V and 0 from J; bases not matched to a gene: 2. This CDR3 spans 15 amino acids. Here the CDR3 reads CASRIAGGSYNEQFF. The CDR3 coding sequence is TGTGCCAGCAGGATAGCGGGGGGCTCCTACAATGAGCAGTTCTTC.

This clone was recorded a few times. This chain joins TRBV28 and TRBJ1-5, with D possibly matching TRBD1 (6 bases). Trimming removed 2 bases from V and 5 bases from J, with 16 bases in between. Germline V gene data show CDR1 as MDHEN and CDR2 as SYDVKM. The CDR3 length is 16 residues. CDR3 amino acids: CASSLLGGARDQPQHF. The CDR3 nucleotides read TGTGCCAGCAGTTTACTGGGGGGGGCGCGGGATCAGCCCCAGCATTTT.

The V and J genes are TRBV28 and TRBJ2-7, with D tentatively TRBD1 (5 bases). The ends were cut back, 2 bases at V and 0 bases at J, with 14 bases in the middle. The germline V gene has CDR1 MDHEN and CDR2 SYDVKM. The CDR3 is made up of 16 amino acids. The CDR3 protein is CASSLNPATVSYEQYF. The CDR3 region has the DNA TGTGCCAGCAGTTTAAACCCCGCGACAGTCTCCTACGAGCAGTACTTC.

This chain connects TRBV7-9 to TRBJ2-7, with TRBD1 matching 10 bases. CDR3 length: 15 amino acids. Per germline, CDR1 SEHNR and CDR2 FQNEAQ (reference sequence). The junction had 10 bases not matched to a gene; V was cut back by 5 bases and J by 6 bases. The DNA for the CDR3 is TGTGCCAGCAGCCTTACCGGGGACAGGGGTTCCGAGCAGTACTTC. It codes for CASSLTGDRGSEQYF. Looking up the rest from reference TRBV7-9 and TRBJ2-7 gives the full variable domain: DTGVSQNPRHKITKRGQNVTFRCDPISEHNRLYWYRQTLGQGPEFLTYFQNEAQLEKSRLLSDRFSAERPKGSFSTLEIQRTEQGDSAMYLCASSLTGDRGSEQYFGPGTRLTVT.

The chain employs TRBV19 and TRBJ2-3; D not resolved. Trimming took 4 bases from V and 2 from J, leaving 7 bases between them. CDR1 is LNHDA and CDR2 is SQIVND in the germline V gene (reference sequence). The CDR3 totals 13 residues. In DNA form, the CDR3 reads TGTGCCAGTAGTAGGCCCTCCACAGATACGCAGTATTTT. Amino acids: CASSRPSTDTQYF.

Worth noting for this clone: This clone may be a read error of a much larger clone one base away. The rearrangement joins TRBV2 to TRBJ2-3; D is perhaps TRBD1 (6 bases). CDR3 length equals 16 residues. The V gene's germline CDR1 is SNHLY and CDR2 FYNNEI. DNA of the CDR3: TGTGCCAACAGTGTAGCTACGGGACAAGGCACAGATACGCAGTATTTT. It codes for CANSVATGQGTDTQYF.

The chain joins TRBV6-1 to TRBJ1-1; D unresolved. This CDR3 has 13 residues. CDR1 is MNHNS, CDR2 SASEGT, per germline. Trimming removed 3 bases from V and 1 base from J, with 6 bases in between. The CDR3 DNA reads TGTGCCAGCAGTGACCTCAGGAACACTGAAGCTTTCTTT. Translating it yields CASSDLRNTEAFF.

The rearrangement joins TRBV6-5 to TRBJ1-1, with no clear D. Trimming shortened V by 2 bases and J by 5 bases, and 12 bases separated the two germline ends. Germline values: CDR1 MNHEY, CDR2 SVGAGI. CDR3 length equals 14 residues. The CDR3 protein is CASSYGGSYTEAFF. The CDR3 DNA sequence: TGTGCCAGCAGTTACGGTGGCAGTTATACTGAAGCTTTCTTT.

The gene calls are TRBV29-1 and TRBJ2-1; 15 bases match TRBD2. Germline values: CDR1 SQVTM, CDR2 ANQGSEA. J gave up 4 bases and V 3 bases, and 1 base lay outside the gene matches. The CDR3 loop spans 15 amino acids. Here the CDR3 reads CSVEGTSGRYNEQFF. The CDR3 DNA reads TGCAGCGTTGAGGGGACTAGCGGGAGGTACAATGAGCAGTTCTTC.

The chain joins TRBV5-4 to TRBJ1-2; 9 bases line up with TRBD1. CDR3 length: 15 amino acids. The germline V gene encodes CDR1 SGHNT and CDR2 YYREEE (reference sequence). Trimming removed 4 bases from V and 4 bases from J; junction bases left unmatched: 8. Here the CDR3 DNA reads TGTGCCAGCAGCCGATGGGACAGGGCGCCCTATGGCTACACCTTC. It encodes CASSRWDRAPYGYTF.

The chain carries TRBV5-5 and TRBJ2-4; maybe TRBD2 (5 bases). The germline V and J ends were trimmed by 4 bases and 6 bases, with 14 bases remaining between them. Germline V gene sequence: CDR1 SGHKS, CDR2 YYEKEE (reference sequence). CDR3 length: 14 amino acids. The CDR3 coding sequence is TGTGCCAGCAGCCCTGCCGGGGTTGTAAACATTCAGTACTTC. Its translation is CASSPAGVVNIQYF.

The chain combines TRBV5-4 with TRBJ1-2; D is ambiguous. Germline lookup yields CDR1 SGHNT and CDR2 YYREEE (reference sequence). Trimming took off 5 bases at V and 3 bases at J, with 17 bases between the two ends. This CDR3 is built from 15 residues. The CDR3 DNA follows: TGTGCCAGCAGAAGACCACGGGGAGAAGACTATGGCTACACCTTC. This translates into CASRRPRGEDYGYTF.

This clone was seen a handful of times. The chain combines TRBV29-1 with TRBJ1-2; no reliable D call. The germline gives CDR1 SQVTM, CDR2 ANQGSEA. The V gene lost 1 base and the J gene lost 5 bases, with 20 bases spanning the gap. This CDR3 has 16 amino acids. CDR3 nucleotides: TGCAGCGTTGAAGCGGGTAGATCGGAGAGGGCATATGGCTACACCTTC. Its protein is CSVEAGRSERAYGYTF.

The chain is built from TRBV6-6 and TRBJ1-1; 9 nucleotides match TRBD1. Germline CDR1 is MNHNY and CDR2 is SVGAGI (reference sequence). The ends lost 6 bases at V and 3 bases at J; junction bases unmatched: 5. This CDR3 comprises 14 residues. This CDR3 is CASSDRGEYTEAFF. In nucleotides, the CDR3 is TGTGCCAGCAGCGACAGGGGGGAATACACTGAAGCTTTCTTT.

The chain is built from TRBV28 and TRBJ1-3, with D unclear. The CDR3 consists of 15 residues. Deletions cut 4 bases from V and 1 base from J, with 11 bases between. The germline V gene encodes CDR1 MDHEN and CDR2 SYDVKM. Here the CDR3 reads CASSSPGGSGNTIYF. The CDR3 DNA reads as TGTGCCAGCAGTTCCCCTGGAGGATCTGGAAACACCATATATTTT.

The chain recombines TRBV7-2 with TRBJ1-1, with D uncertain. The CDR3 contains 14 residues. Trimming shortened V by 1 base and J by 1 base, and 7 bases separated the two germline ends. CDR1 is SGHTA, CDR2 FQGNSA, per germline. CDR3 bases: TGTGCCAGCAGCTTAGTGGGCCAGAACACTGAAGCTTTCTTT. This translates into CASSLVGQNTEAFF.

The J gene is TRBJ2-7, the V gene TRBV7-2; the D gene is possibly TRBD2 (5 bases). Germline loops: CDR1 SGHTA, CDR2 FQGNSA. The CDR3 consists of 12 residues. Deletions cut 1 base from V and 4 bases from J, with 5 bases between. In DNA form, the CDR3 reads TGTGCCAGCAGCTTAGTAGCGTACGAGCAGTACTTC. Translation: CASSLVAYEQYF.

This chain uses TRBV15 with TRBJ2-3; 9 nucleotides agree with TRBD2. CDR1 is LNHNV, CDR2 YYDKDF, per germline (reference sequence). This CDR3 is 20 amino acids long. Trimming removed 3 bases from V and 1 base from J; junction bases left unmatched: 17. In DNA form, the CDR3 reads TGTGCCACCAGCAGGGACCTAGCGGGAACCGGGACTGGGGGCACAGATACGCAGTATTTT. Its protein is CATSRDLAGTGTGGTDTQYF.

The chain recombines TRBV7-2 with TRBJ1-5; D remains unclear. CDR1 and CDR2 from the germline V gene are SGHTA and FQGNSA. There are 15 residues in the CDR3. The V end was cut by 6 bases, the J end by 7 bases, with 19 bases between. This CDR3 is CASSHSPGSEQPQHF. The CDR3 nucleotides read TGTGCCAGCAGTCACAGCCCGGGATCCGAGCAGCCCCAGCATTTT. The whole variable domain, remainder taken from reference TRBV7-2 and TRBJ1-5, is GAGVSQSPSNKVTEKGKDVELRCDPISGHTALYWYRQSLGQGLEFLIYFQGNSAPDKSGLPSDRFSAERTGGSVSTLTIQRTQQEDSAVYLCASSHSPGSEQPQHFGDGTRLSIL.

V and J are TRBV11-2 and TRBJ2-4; D is uncertain. From germline, CDR1 is SGHAT and CDR2 FQNNGV. V lost 0 bases to trimming and J lost 0 bases, with 6 bases between them. This CDR3 contains 15 residues. The CDR3: CASSLDPIAKNIQYF. CDR3 coding DNA: TGTGCCAGCAGCTTAGATCCTATAGCCAAAAACATTCAGTACTTC.

This sequence joins TRBV5-6 and TRBJ2-5; no firm D call. Germline CDR1 is SGHDT and CDR2 is YYEEEE. The CDR3 has 15 residues. V lost 5 bases to trimming and J lost 2 bases, with 16 bases between them. CDR3 loop: CASRLRRIPQETQYF. The CDR3 DNA reads as TGTGCCAGCAGACTAAGACGGATTCCGCAAGAGACCCAGTACTTC. Variable domain in full (rest from reference TRBV5-6 and TRBJ2-5): DAGVTQSPTHLIKTRGQQVTLRCSPKSGHDTVSWYQQALGQGPQFIFQYYEEEERQRGNFPDRFSGHQFPNYSSELNVNALLLGDSALYLCASRLRRIPQETQYFGPGTRLLVL.

In DNA form, the CDR3 reads TGTGCCAGCTCACCGGAACAGGGTATGGGAGGCTACACCTTC. It translates to CASSPEQGMGGYTF. V and J are TRBV18 and TRBJ1-2; maybe TRBD1 (6 bases). This CDR3 has 14 residues. V dropped 3 bases and J dropped 8 bases, with 16 bases sitting between them. CDR1 is KGHSH, CDR2 LQKENI, per germline.